What follows are 18 T cell receptor beta chains derived from one specimen sequenced in a study of T cells after somatic rescue of genetic block. Assay: immunoSEQ multiplex PCR; the TCRdb copy retains only in-frame clones and omits some. The sample lists about 12,000 clones, more than 65% occurring once. Input material: peripheral blood mononuclear cells (PBMCs). The receptor source for this set is a boy younger than 18.

This clone was observed once. The rearrangement joins TRBV7-9 to TRBJ2-3; maybe TRBD2 (7 bases). Trimming shortened V by 3 bases and J by 7 bases, and 20 bases separated the two germline ends. The CDR3 is 16 amino acids. Germline V gene lookup returns CDR1 SEHNR and CDR2 FQNEAQ (reference sequence). The DNA for the CDR3 is TGTGCCAGCAGCTTTATCCCTGGGGAGGGGGAATATACGCAGTATTTT. Its protein product is CASSFIPGEGEYTQYF.

A single count supports this clone. This sequence joins TRBV23-1 and TRBJ2-7, with TRBD1 identical over 7 bases. TRBV23-1 is an ORF; its function is uncertain. Germline trimming cut 0 bases from V and 1 base from J; bases unmatched to any gene: 6. The CDR3 consists of 16 residues. Here the CDR3 reads CASSQSQGVLSYEQYF. The CDR3, as DNA: TGCGCCAGCAGTCAATCGCAGGGGGTCCTTTCCTACGAGCAGTACTTC.

This rearrangement joins TRBV7-9 to TRBJ2-2, with 7 bases aligning to TRBD2. The germline gives CDR1 SEHNR, CDR2 FQNEAQ (reference sequence). CDR3 length equals 12 residues. V shed 6 bases and J 13 bases; nucleotides not matched to a gene: 8. CDR3 coding DNA: TGTGCCAGCAGTTACTCGGGAGGTGGGCTGTTTTTT. It translates to CASSYSGGGLFF.

The chain recombines TRBV10-3 with TRBJ2-1; 7 bases line up with TRBD2. The V and J ends lost 4 bases and 4 bases, in that order; junction bases with no gene match: 7. CDR3 size: 15 residues. Germline values: CDR1 ENHRY, CDR2 SYGVKD. CDR3 bases: TGTGCCATCAGTGGAGGTAGCGGGTTATACAATGAGCAGTTCTTC. The encoded protein is CAISGGSGLYNEQFF.

This sequence joins TRBV28 and TRBJ1-4; 7 nucleotides agree with TRBD1. Trimming removed 4 bases from V and 3 bases from J; junction bases left unmatched: 14. The CDR3 totals 18 residues. Germline V gives CDR1 MDHEN, CDR2 SYDVKM. CDR3 loop: CASSYWLGTANSNEKLFF. In nucleotides, the CDR3 is TGTGCCAGCAGTTATTGGTTAGGGACAGCGAATTCTAATGAAAAACTGTTTTTT.

This clone was seen only a few times. This chain uses TRBV14 with TRBJ1-2, with a tentative D call TRBD1 (5 bases). Germline V gene data show CDR1 as SGHDN and CDR2 as FVKESK. This CDR3 is 15 amino acids long. Trimming took off 4 bases at V and 6 bases at J, with 18 bases between the two ends. In DNA form, the CDR3 reads TGTGCCAGCAGCCTATTGGGGGGTCAGGTTCATGGCTACACCTTC. Translation: CASSLLGGQVHGYTF.

This clone is termed medium-sized. This chain joins TRBV7-6 and TRBJ2-7; D uncertain. V lost 1 base, J lost 4 bases, and 14 bases lay in between. The CDR3 length is 15 residues. Germline CDR1 is SGHVS and CDR2 is FNYEAQ. This CDR3 is CASSLGNLGWYEQYF. DNA of the CDR3: TGTGCCAGCAGCTTAGGGAACCTGGGCTGGTACGAGCAGTACTTC.

The V gene is TRBV10-2, the J gene TRBJ2-7; D remains ambiguous. Between the trimmed V and J ends, which lost 8 bases and 2 bases, there was a span of 7 bases. Per the germline V gene, CDR1 is WSHSY and CDR2 is SAAADI. The CDR3 runs to 11 residues. The chain's CDR3 is CASATPYEQYF. CDR3 coding DNA: TGCGCCAGCGCGACCCCCTACGAGCAGTACTTC.

The V gene is TRBV6-5, the J gene TRBJ1-5; D gene unclear. Per the germline V gene, CDR1 is MNHEY and CDR2 is SVGAGI. The CDR3 consists of 14 residues. Trimming cost V 5 bases and J 3 bases, with 11 bases left between them. CDR3: CASSLRTSNQPQHF. The CDR3 DNA follows: TGTGCCAGCAGTCTGCGGACCTCCAATCAGCCCCAGCATTTT.

The chain employs TRBV18 and TRBJ1-1; the D is unclear. The CDR3 is made up of 13 amino acids. The germline V and J ends were trimmed by 3 bases and 5 bases, with 10 bases remaining between them. CDR1 and CDR2 from the germline V gene are KGHSH and LQKENI. The CDR3 protein is CASSPSTNTEAFF. CDR3 in DNA: TGTGCCAGCTCACCCTCGACAAATACTGAAGCTTTCTTT.

The chain recombines TRBV4-1 with TRBJ1-2, with 8 nucleotides matching TRBD1. CDR1 and CDR2 from the germline V gene are MGHRA and YSYEKL. The CDR3 is 14 residues long. J gave up 5 bases and V 3 bases, and 5 bases lay outside the gene matches. Written as DNA, the CDR3 is TGCGCCAGCAGCCACGGACAGGGCGGATATGGCTACACCTTC. It specifies CASSHGQGGYGYTF.

The rearrangement joins TRBV5-1 to TRBJ1-4; the match to TRBD1 covers 11 bases. The CDR3 sequence is 16 residues long. Germline V gives CDR1 SGHRS, CDR2 YFSETQ. V gave up 3 bases and J gave up 0 bases; unmatched junction bases: 1. In nucleotides, the CDR3 is TGCGCCAGCAGCTGGGGACAGGGGGCAACTAATGAAAAACTGTTTTTT. Amino acids: CASSWGQGATNEKLFF.

The chain is built from TRBV27 and TRBJ2-7; maybe TRBD2 (6 bases). CDR1 and CDR2 from the germline V gene are MNHEY and SMNVEV (reference sequence). Between the trimmed V and J ends, which lost 6 bases and 4 bases, there was a span of 10 bases. This CDR3 contains 12 residues. The CDR3 here is CASREGFYEQYF. In DNA form, the CDR3 reads TGTGCCAGCAGGGAGGGGTTTTACGAGCAGTACTTC.

As concerns this clone: Sequence at one end of the junction differs from germline and may be a read error. Other DNA sequences of this sample code for an identical CDR3. The chain employs TRBV6-6 and TRBJ2-1, with 8 nucleotides matching TRBD2. The CDR3 spans 15 residues. Germline V gene data show CDR1 as MNHNY and CDR2 as SVGAGI (reference sequence). CDR3 protein: CASRYRGGLYNEQFF. The CDR3 nucleotides are TGTGCCAGCAGATATCGGGGGGGCCTCTACAATGAACAGTTCTTC.

The J gene is TRBJ2-3, the V gene TRBV4-2, with a possible D match to TRBD2 (7 bases). This CDR3 has 17 amino acids. Germline V gene sequence: CDR1 LGHNA, CDR2 YNFKEQ. Trimming took 1 base from V and 5 from J, leaving 19 bases between them. The CDR3 DNA follows: TGTGCCAGCAGCCAAGCGATAGCGGAGGGGGAGGGAGATACGCAGTATTTT. This sequence encodes CASSQAIAEGEGDTQYF.

This chain connects TRBV27 to TRBJ2-3; 8 bases align to TRBD2. The trim removed 2 bases at V and 8 bases at J, leaving 18 bases unmatched. The germline V gene encodes CDR1 MNHEY and CDR2 SMNVEV (reference sequence). CDR3 length: 18 residues. The CDR3: CASSLRVLAGLERGTQYF. In DNA, the CDR3 is TGTGCCAGCAGTTTAAGGGTCCTAGCGGGCCTCGAAAGGGGTACGCAGTATTTT.

This clone was recorded once. The J gene is TRBJ2-2, the V gene TRBV29-1; no clear D gene. In germline, CDR1 is SQVTM, CDR2 ANQGSEA. Deletions cut 6 bases from V and 1 base from J, with 3 bases between. The CDR3 is made up of 11 amino acids. The CDR3 bases are TGCAGCGTGAGGAACACCGGGGAGCTGTTTTTT. Its translation: CSVRNTGELFF.

The gene calls are TRBV19 and TRBJ1-2; 7 bases fit TRBD1. The CDR3 totals 15 residues. J gave up 4 bases and V 6 bases, and 11 bases lay outside the gene matches. CDR1 and CDR2 from the germline V gene are LNHDA and SQIVND (reference sequence). The CDR3 DNA follows: TGTGCCAGTAGGATCGGGACAGTTGGCGGCTATGGCTACACCTTC. Translating it yields CASRIGTVGGYGYTF.